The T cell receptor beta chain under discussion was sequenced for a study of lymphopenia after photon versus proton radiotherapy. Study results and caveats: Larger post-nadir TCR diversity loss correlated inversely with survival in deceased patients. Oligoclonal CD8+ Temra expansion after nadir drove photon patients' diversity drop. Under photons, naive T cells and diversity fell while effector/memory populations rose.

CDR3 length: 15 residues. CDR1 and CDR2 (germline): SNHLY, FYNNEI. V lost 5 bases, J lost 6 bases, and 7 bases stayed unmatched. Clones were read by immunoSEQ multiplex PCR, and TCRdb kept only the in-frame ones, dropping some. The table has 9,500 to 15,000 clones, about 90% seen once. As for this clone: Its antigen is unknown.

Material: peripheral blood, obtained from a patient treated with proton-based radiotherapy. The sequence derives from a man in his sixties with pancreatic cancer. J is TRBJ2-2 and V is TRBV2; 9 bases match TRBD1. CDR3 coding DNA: TGTGCCAGCAGTTCCGGGACAGGGATAGCCGGGGAGCTGTTTTTT. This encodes CASSSGTGIAGELFF.